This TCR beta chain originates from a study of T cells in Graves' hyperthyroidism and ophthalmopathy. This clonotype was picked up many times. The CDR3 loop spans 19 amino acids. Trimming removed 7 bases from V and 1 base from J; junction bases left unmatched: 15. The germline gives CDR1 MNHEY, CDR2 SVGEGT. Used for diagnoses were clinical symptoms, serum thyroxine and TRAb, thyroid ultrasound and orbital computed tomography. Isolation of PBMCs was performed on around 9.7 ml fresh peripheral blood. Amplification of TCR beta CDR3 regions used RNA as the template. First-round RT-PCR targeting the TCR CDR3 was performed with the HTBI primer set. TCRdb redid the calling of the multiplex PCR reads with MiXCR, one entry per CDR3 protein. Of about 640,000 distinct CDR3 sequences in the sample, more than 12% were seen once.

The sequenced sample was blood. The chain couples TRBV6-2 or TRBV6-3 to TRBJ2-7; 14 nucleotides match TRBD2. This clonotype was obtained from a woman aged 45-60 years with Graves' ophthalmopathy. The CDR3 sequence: CASKTGRSGLAGGSYEQYF. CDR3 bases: TGTGCCAGCAAAACAGGGCGTTCCGGACTAGCGGGAGGTTCCTACGAGCAGTACTTC.